Following are 13 T cell receptor beta chains from one sample sequenced in a study of patients and donors after allogeneic stem cell transplantation (dated by TCRdb to 2020 to 2022). The method was RT-PCR. TCRdb names NextSeq 550 as the instrument used. The public reads were quality trimmed at Q25 with fastp and then assembled into clones with MiXCR by TCRdb, keeping productive beta chains. CDR3 protein duplicates are merged, each entry listing the most common genes and DNA. The sample includes 190,000 or so distinct CDR3 sequences, with 38% observed a single time. Of the sample, 11% is held by the ten largest clones. The sequenced sample was blood, either unsorted or a sorted T cell fraction (not recorded which). The receptors were gathered from a human donor who was either an allogeneic HSCT recipient or a stem cell or donor lymphocyte infusion donor (not recorded which). It is not recorded whose cells these are; they may come from a transplant donor.

The chain uses TRBV4-1 and TRBJ2-4, with D perhaps matching TRBD1 or TRBD2 (6 bases each). Germline CDR1 reads MGHRA; CDR2 reads YSYEKL. The CDR3 has 19 residues. V lost 0 bases and J 0 bases, leaving 18 bases between the germline ends. The CDR3 DNA sequence: TGCGCCAGCAGCCAAGAATGGGGGCTGGGGACTCTAGCCAAAAACATTCAGTACTTC. Translation gives CASSQEWGLGTLAKNIQYF.

This clonotype was seen a few times. The J gene is TRBJ1-6, the V gene TRBV6-6, with a tentative D call TRBD1 (5 bases). Germline CDR1 MNHNY, CDR2 SVGAGI (reference sequence). V was clipped by 0 bases and J by 12 bases, with 9 bases between them. The CDR3 has 13 amino acids. CDR3 nucleotide sequence: TGTGCCAGCAGTTACTCACCGGGGGGACCCCTCCACTTT. It specifies CASSYSPGGPLHF.

The J gene is TRBJ1-1, the V gene TRBV5-1; D not certain. The CDR3 extends over 14 amino acids. Trimming pared 7 bases from V and 1 base from J, leaving 14 bases between. Germline CDR1 and CDR2: SGHRS and YFSETQ. CDR3 loop: CASGLGSRNTEAFF. In nucleotides, the CDR3 is TGCGCCAGCGGCCTCGGGTCGAGGAACACTGAAGCTTTCTTT.

The chain carries TRBV27 and TRBJ1-2; TRBD1 might be the D (5 bases). The V end was cut by 4 bases, the J end by 2 bases, with 14 bases between. This CDR3 contains 15 residues. Per germline, CDR1 MNHEY and CDR2 SMNVEV (reference sequence). The CDR3 here is CASSSQWDGNYGYTF. The CDR3 nucleotides read TGTGCCAGCAGTTCGCAATGGGACGGAAACTATGGCTACACCTTC.

The rearrangement links TRBV30 to TRBJ2-7, with D possibly matching TRBD1 (5 bases). This CDR3 contains 15 residues. Germline CDR1 and CDR2: GTSNPN and SVGIG (reference sequence). The V end was cut by 0 bases, the J end by 0 bases, with 12 bases between. In DNA form, the CDR3 reads TGTGCCTGGAGTGTAGATGGGGCCCCCTCCTACGAGCAGTACTTC. Translating gives CAWSVDGAPSYEQYF.

This clonotype was counted a few times. The gene calls are TRBV7-8 and TRBJ2-5; D tentatively reads TRBD1 or TRBD2 (5 bases each). Germline V CDR1 and CDR2: SGHVS, FQNEAQ. The CDR3 consists of 16 residues. V lost 3 bases, J lost 5 bases, and 19 bases lay in between. The CDR3 reads CASSLDAWGSGETQYF. CDR3 nucleotides: TGTGCCAGCAGCTTGGACGCGTGGGGGTCGGGGGAGACCCAGTACTTC.

This clonotype was recorded a few times. The chain joins TRBV4-1 to TRBJ1-1; unclear D gene. The germline CDR1 and CDR2 sequences are MGHRA and YSYEKL. V lost 0 bases, J lost 10 bases, and 12 bases lay in between. This CDR3 contains 13 residues. CDR3 sequence reads: CASSQDRVRGAFF. In DNA form, the CDR3 reads TGCGCCAGCAGCCAAGATCGGGTGCGGGGAGCTTTCTTT.

This clonotype is classed as medium-sized. The gene calls are TRBV7-9 and TRBJ2-3; D perhaps matches TRBD1 (5 bases). This CDR3 spans 15 amino acids. The V gene lost 7 bases and the J gene lost 1 base, with 15 bases spanning the gap. From germline, CDR1 is SEHNR and CDR2 FQNEAQ (reference sequence). The CDR3 here is CASIDVGLGTDTQYF. The CDR3 DNA reads TGTGCCAGCATCGACGTGGGGCTGGGCACAGATACGCAGTATTTT.

In its sample, this clonotype was seen a few times. The DNA is left out, because the CDR3 cannot be placed on it with certainty; the CDR3 is given as TCRdb lists it. This rearrangement joins TRBV6-5 to TRBJ1-1; TRBD1 reflects the table's D call only, with no check against the DNA. The CDR3 is 15 residues long, ends included. Germline V gene lookup returns CDR1 MNHEY and CDR2 SVGAGI. CDR3 region: CASSSSTGLITEAFF.

This clonotype was observed a few times. In DNA form, the CDR3 reads TGTGCCAGCAGTCGGACAGGCCCCAGCGGCTACACCTTC. As protein: CASSRTGPSGYTF. J is TRBJ1-2 and V is TRBV12-3 or TRBV12-4; 7 nucleotides match TRBD1. The CDR3 is 13 residues long. Trimming cost V 5 bases and J 8 bases; bases outside gene matches: 8.

V is TRBV30 and J is TRBJ1-2; D gene uncertain. The germline V gene has CDR1 GTSNPN and CDR2 SVGIG (reference sequence). The CDR3 has 15 residues. With 0 bases removed from V and 4 bases from J, the gap between germline ends came to 15 bases. In nucleotides, the CDR3 is TGTGCCTGGAGTGTACGTCGGAAAGGGCTCTATGGCTACACCTTC. As protein: CAWSVRRKGLYGYTF.

The chain carries TRBV7-9 and TRBJ2-3; TRBD2 matches at 11 bases. From germline, CDR1 is SEHNR and CDR2 FQNEAQ (reference sequence). The junction had 6 bases not matched to a gene; V was cut back by 5 bases and J by 2 bases. The CDR3 runs to 16 residues. The CDR3: CASSDRLAGYTDTQYF. The CDR3 bases are TGTGCCAGCAGCGATCGACTAGCGGGGTACACAGATACGCAGTATTTT.

V gene TRBV6-5 combines with J gene TRBJ2-3, with D perhaps TRBD2 (6 bases). The germline V gene encodes CDR1 MNHEY and CDR2 SVGAGI. V was clipped by 2 bases and J by 5 bases, with 14 bases between them. The CDR3 consists of 15 residues. The CDR3 nucleotides read TGTGCCAGCAGTTACCAGGGAGGACCGGGAGATACGCAGTATTTT. This encodes CASSYQGGPGDTQYF.